The 17 T cell receptor beta chains given below trace back to one sample, sequenced in a study of cytomegalovirus exposure and HLA in healthy donors. PCR amplification relied on 60 Vbeta primers (plus 13 Jbeta primers). Here immunoSEQ multiplex PCR was the method, and the copy in TCRdb shows in-frame clones only, minus some. This listing includes around 190,000 clones. Input material: PBMCs. These receptors were taken from a woman in her twenties or thirties in good health and CMV-seropositive.

The chain joins TRBV6-5 to TRBJ2-5, with D tentatively TRBD1 (6 bases). The CDR3 runs to 13 residues. V lost 6 bases and J 2 bases, leaving 10 bases between the germline ends. The germline V gene has CDR1 MNHEY and CDR2 SVGAGI. The CDR3 DNA sequence: TGTGCCAGCAGCTTCGGACAGCAAGAGACCCAGTACTTC. Protein: CASSFGQQETQYF.

The chain joins TRBV6-5 to TRBJ2-4; TRBD1 agrees at 8 bases. Trimming removed 5 bases from V and 14 bases from J; junction bases left unmatched: 11. CDR1 is MNHEY and CDR2 is SVGAGI in the germline V gene. This CDR3 spans 13 amino acids. The CDR3 reads CASSPRTGREEYF. The DNA for the CDR3 is TGTGCCAGCAGTCCCAGGACAGGGCGGGAAGAGTACTTC.

The genes are TRBV5-6 and TRBJ1-1; D gene uncertain. There are 13 residues in the CDR3. Germline CDR1 is SGHDT and CDR2 is YYEEEE. V shed 4 bases and J shed 1 base, with 8 bases lying between them. The CDR3 sequence is CASSHVRNTEAFF. The CDR3 DNA follows: TGTGCCAGCAGCCACGTCAGGAACACTGAAGCTTTCTTT.

The chain employs TRBV5-8 and TRBJ2-1; D call uncertain. Trimming shortened V by 5 bases and J by 7 bases, and 10 bases separated the two germline ends. Germline CDR1 is SGHTS and CDR2 is YDEGEE. The length of the CDR3 is 12 residues. CDR3 residues: CASRKRLNEQFF. DNA of the CDR3: TGTGCCAGCAGGAAGAGGTTGAATGAGCAGTTCTTC.

The chain employs TRBV5-6 and TRBJ1-2; D unclear. The CDR3 length is 13 residues. The V end lost 4 bases, the J end lost 3 bases, and 10 bases lay between the germline ends. The germline CDR1 and CDR2 sequences are SGHDT and YYEEEE. CDR3 protein: CASSPVPDYGYTF. For the CDR3, the DNA is TGTGCCAGCAGCCCGGTACCCGACTATGGCTACACCTTC.

CDR3 sequence reads: CASSLGQGDYGTF. The DNA for the CDR3 is TGCGCCAGCAGCTTGGGACAGGGTGACTACGGGACCTTC. V and J are TRBV5-1 and TRBJ1-2, with 7 bases fitting TRBD1. The V and J ends lost 0 bases and 14 bases, in that order; junction bases with no gene match: 10. Germline lookup yields CDR1 SGHRS and CDR2 YFSETQ. The CDR3 loop spans 13 amino acids. Combining the CDR3 with reference TRBV5-1 and TRBJ1-2 gives the whole variable domain KAGVTQTPRYLIKTRGQQVTLSCSPISGHRSVSWYQQTPGQGLQFLFEYFSETQRNKGNFPGRFSGRQFSNSRSEMNVSTLELGDSALYLCASSLGQGDYGTFGSGTRLTVV.

This chain's CDR3 is CASSPRQLNTEAFF. The CDR3 region has the DNA TGTGCCAGCAGCCCCCGACAGCTGAACACTGAAGCTTTCTTT. The chain carries TRBV11-2 and TRBJ1-1; possible D gene TRBD1, 5 bases. Germline assignment: CDR1 SGHAT and CDR2 FQNNGV. The CDR3 is made up of 14 amino acids. V was trimmed by 5 bases and J by 0 bases, leaving 10 bases between them.

The chain carries TRBV5-4 and TRBJ2-1, with D unclear. V lost 2 bases and J lost 1, with 10 bases in between. The CDR3 is 15 amino acids. Per germline, CDR1 SGHNT and CDR2 YYREEE (reference sequence). CDR3 residues: CASSLMPESYNEQFF. In DNA form, the CDR3 reads TGTGCCAGCAGCTTAATGCCAGAATCCTACAATGAGCAGTTCTTC.

The chain employs TRBV30 and TRBJ2-5; 12 nucleotides line up with TRBD2. CDR1 is GTSNPN and CDR2 is SVGIG in the germline V gene (reference sequence). The CDR3 has 14 residues. The J segment lost 5 bases and the V segment lost 4 bases, leaving 5 bases of the junction unmatched. CDR3 sequence reads: CAWTRLAGAETQYF. The CDR3 region has the DNA TGTGCCTGGACCCGACTAGCGGGAGCTGAGACCCAGTACTTC.

V gene TRBV11-2 combines with J gene TRBJ2-1; D uncertain. Per the germline V gene, CDR1 is SGHAT and CDR2 is FQNNGV. V lost 0 bases, J lost 9 bases, and 9 bases lay in between. The CDR3 sequence is 13 residues long. CDR3 coding DNA: TGTGCCAGCAGCTTAGACAACTCGTGTGAGCAGTTCTTC. Its protein product is CASSLDNSCEQFF. Full variable domain (missing parts from reference TRBV11-2 and TRBJ2-1): EAGVAQSPRYKIIEKRQSVAFWCNPISGHATLYWYQQILGQGPKLLIQFQNNGVVDDSQLPKDRFSAERLKGVDSTLKIQPAKLEDSAVYLCASSLDNSCEQFFGPGTRLTVL.

The chain combines TRBV10-3 with TRBJ2-1; 8 nucleotides line up with TRBD2. CDR3 length equals 13 residues. With 6 bases clipped from V and 5 bases from J, the junction kept 3 bases outside the gene matches. Germline lookup yields CDR1 ENHRY and CDR2 SYGVKD. CDR3 in DNA: TGTGCCATCAGGGAGACTAGCGACAATGAGCAGTTCTTC. It specifies CAIRETSDNEQFF.

Worth noting for this clone: In this CDR3 the conserved last residue, phenylalanine or tryptophan, is missing, so a read error is likely. The limits of the CDR3 on the DNA are not certain, so only TCRdb's listed CDR3 is given. The chain uses TRBV19 and TRBJ1-4; TRBD1, as called in the table, went unchecked against the DNA. The length of the CDR3 is 12 amino acids, counting both ends. Germline V gene data show CDR1 as LNHDA and CDR2 as SQIVND (reference sequence). The CDR3 spells CAQRIRGGTGLS.

V is TRBV30 and J is TRBJ2-7; tentative D call: TRBD1 (5 bases). Per the germline V gene, CDR1 is GTSNPN and CDR2 is SVGIG (reference sequence). The CDR3 covers 15 residues. V lost 0 bases to trimming and J lost 3 bases, with 15 bases between them. The CDR3 is CAWSVGAAALYEQYF. For the CDR3, the DNA is TGTGCCTGGAGTGTAGGGGCAGCAGCCCTCTACGAGCAGTACTTC.

The chain is built from TRBV7-7 and TRBJ2-1; TRBD2 aligns across 11 bases. This CDR3 is built from 15 residues. Germline CDR1 SSHAT, CDR2 FNYEAQ (reference sequence). V gave up 5 bases and J gave up 5 bases; unmatched junction bases: 5. CDR3 DNA sequence: TGTGCCAGCAGCCCTCTAGCGGGGGGACACAATGAGCAGTTCTTC. Its translation is CASSPLAGGHNEQFF.

This sequence joins TRBV10-3 and TRBJ1-5; D gene ambiguous. The length of the CDR3 is 12 residues. Germline CDR1 ENHRY, CDR2 SYGVKD. V dropped 11 bases and J dropped 7 bases, with 15 bases sitting between them. The CDR3 coding sequence is TGTGCCTCCGCCGCGGCAAGGCAGCCCCAGCATTTT. Amino acid sequence: CASAAARQPQHF.

V usage is TRBV7-6 and J usage is TRBJ1-2; 9 bases fit TRBD1. This CDR3 has 15 residues. Trimming took 1 base from V and 7 from J; bases not matched to a gene: 7. Germline-derived CDR1 and CDR2 are SGHVS and FNYEAQ. The CDR3: CASSLERGTGSGYTF. As DNA, the CDR3 is TGTGCCAGCAGCTTAGAGCGGGGGACAGGGAGTGGCTACACCTTC.

The rearrangement links TRBV10-1 to TRBJ2-1, with D possibly TRBD2 on 5 matching bases. In germline, CDR1 is WNHNN, CDR2 SYGVQD (reference sequence). There are 14 residues in the CDR3. The germline V and J ends were trimmed by 4 bases and 3 bases, with 10 bases remaining between them. The CDR3 nucleotides read TGCGCCAGCAGTGTGGAGGCTAACTACAATGAGCAGTTCTTC. Translated, it gives CASSVEANYNEQFF.